This TCR beta chain stems from a study of early T cells in non-severe SARS-CoV-2 infection. Unique molecular identifiers tagged individual cDNA molecules. TCRdb re-called the 5' RACE reads with MiXCR, one entry per CDR3 protein. This sample has 50,000 to 70,000 distinct CDR3 sequences, with more than 7.5% found just once. The sample consisted of whole blood. This sequence was found in an adult who was a healthcare worker with PCR-confirmed SARS-CoV-2 infection or an uninfected control (not recorded which).

The CDR3 nucleotides are TGTGCCATCACCCCGGGACCCAGGAGCTCCTACGAGCAGTACTTC. Encoded protein: CAITPGPRSSYEQYF. The rearrangement uses TRBV10-3 and TRBJ2-7, with D tentatively TRBD1 or TRBD2 (5 bases each). V lost 7 bases and J lost 0, with 16 bases in between. In germline, CDR1 is ENHRY, CDR2 SYGVKD. This CDR3 is built from 15 residues.